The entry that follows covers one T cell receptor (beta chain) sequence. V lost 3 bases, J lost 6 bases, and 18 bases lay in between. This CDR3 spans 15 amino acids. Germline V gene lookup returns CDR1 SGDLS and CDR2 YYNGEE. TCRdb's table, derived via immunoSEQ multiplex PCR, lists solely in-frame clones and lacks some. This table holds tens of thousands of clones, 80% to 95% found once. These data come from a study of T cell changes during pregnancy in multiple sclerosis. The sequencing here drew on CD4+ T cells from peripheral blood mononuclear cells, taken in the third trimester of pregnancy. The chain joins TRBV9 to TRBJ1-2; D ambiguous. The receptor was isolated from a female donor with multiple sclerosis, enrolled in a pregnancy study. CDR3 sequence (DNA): TGTGCCAGCAGCGCTCCAGGAAGGGAGCGGAATGGCTACACCTTC. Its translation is CASSAPGRERNGYTF.